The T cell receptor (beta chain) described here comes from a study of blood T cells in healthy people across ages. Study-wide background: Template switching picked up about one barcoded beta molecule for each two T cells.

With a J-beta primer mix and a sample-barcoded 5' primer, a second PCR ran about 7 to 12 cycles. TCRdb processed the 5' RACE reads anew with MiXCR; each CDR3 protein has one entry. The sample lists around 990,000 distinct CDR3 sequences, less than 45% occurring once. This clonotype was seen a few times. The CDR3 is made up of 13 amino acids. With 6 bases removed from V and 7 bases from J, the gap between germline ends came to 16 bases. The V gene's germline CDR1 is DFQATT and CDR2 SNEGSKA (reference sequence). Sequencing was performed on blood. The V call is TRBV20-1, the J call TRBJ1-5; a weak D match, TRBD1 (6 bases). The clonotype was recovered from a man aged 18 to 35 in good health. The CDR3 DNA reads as TGCAGTGCGCATGTACAGGGTAGCCAGCCCCAGCATTTT. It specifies CSAHVQGSQPQHF.